This T cell receptor (beta chain) was sequenced for a study of T cell clonotyping in hematopoietic cell transplantation. Whole-study results and caveats: After transplant, recipient diversity fell while pathologically expanded clonotypes grew through day 180. Few recipient clonotypes overlapped donors; over 95% were de novo at given depth. Broader posttransplant TCR repertoire diversity was predicted by graft donor and pretransplant recipient Inverse Simpson Index values.

Germline V gene data show CDR1 as LNHNV and CDR2 as YYDKDF (reference sequence). The V end lost 0 bases, the J end lost 6 bases, and 4 bases lay between the germline ends. The CDR3 covers 12 residues. Assay: immunoSEQ multiplex PCR; the TCRdb copy retains only in-frame clones and omits some. Of over 8,000 clones in the sample, 75% to 80% are singletons; the top ten hold about 49%. As regards this clone: As yet, its antigen is unknown.

The chain is built from TRBV15 and TRBJ2-3, with D hard to call. The clonotype was recovered from a female patient aged 45 to 65 who had an allogeneic stem cell transplant from a related donor, so the T cells may come from the graft donor. Some clones in this sample may be carry-over from other donors' samples. Source: peripheral blood mononuclear cells, taken 180 days after allogeneic stem cell transplant. The CDR3 is CATSRDRDTQYF. The CDR3 nucleotides are TGTGCCACCAGCAGAGACAGGGATACGCAGTATTTT.